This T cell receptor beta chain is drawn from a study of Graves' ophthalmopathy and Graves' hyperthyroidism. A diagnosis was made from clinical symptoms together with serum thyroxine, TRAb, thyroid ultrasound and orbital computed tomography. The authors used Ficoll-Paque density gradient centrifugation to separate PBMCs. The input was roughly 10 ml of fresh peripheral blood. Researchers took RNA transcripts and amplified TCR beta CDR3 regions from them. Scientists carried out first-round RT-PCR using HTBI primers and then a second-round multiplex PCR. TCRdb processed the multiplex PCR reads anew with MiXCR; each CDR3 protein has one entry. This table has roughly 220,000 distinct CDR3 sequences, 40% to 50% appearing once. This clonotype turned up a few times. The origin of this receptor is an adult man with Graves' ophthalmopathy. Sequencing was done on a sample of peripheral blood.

CDR3 loop: CASSWLGGAQSPLHF. In DNA, the CDR3 is TGTGCCAGCAGCTGGCTTGGGGGCGCACAGTCACCCCTCCACTTT. This chain uses TRBV7-3 with TRBJ1-6, with D possibly being TRBD1 (6 bases). The CDR3 consists of 15 residues. Germline loops: CDR1 SGHTA, CDR2 FQGTGA. V was trimmed by 4 bases and J by 10 bases, leaving 17 bases between them.